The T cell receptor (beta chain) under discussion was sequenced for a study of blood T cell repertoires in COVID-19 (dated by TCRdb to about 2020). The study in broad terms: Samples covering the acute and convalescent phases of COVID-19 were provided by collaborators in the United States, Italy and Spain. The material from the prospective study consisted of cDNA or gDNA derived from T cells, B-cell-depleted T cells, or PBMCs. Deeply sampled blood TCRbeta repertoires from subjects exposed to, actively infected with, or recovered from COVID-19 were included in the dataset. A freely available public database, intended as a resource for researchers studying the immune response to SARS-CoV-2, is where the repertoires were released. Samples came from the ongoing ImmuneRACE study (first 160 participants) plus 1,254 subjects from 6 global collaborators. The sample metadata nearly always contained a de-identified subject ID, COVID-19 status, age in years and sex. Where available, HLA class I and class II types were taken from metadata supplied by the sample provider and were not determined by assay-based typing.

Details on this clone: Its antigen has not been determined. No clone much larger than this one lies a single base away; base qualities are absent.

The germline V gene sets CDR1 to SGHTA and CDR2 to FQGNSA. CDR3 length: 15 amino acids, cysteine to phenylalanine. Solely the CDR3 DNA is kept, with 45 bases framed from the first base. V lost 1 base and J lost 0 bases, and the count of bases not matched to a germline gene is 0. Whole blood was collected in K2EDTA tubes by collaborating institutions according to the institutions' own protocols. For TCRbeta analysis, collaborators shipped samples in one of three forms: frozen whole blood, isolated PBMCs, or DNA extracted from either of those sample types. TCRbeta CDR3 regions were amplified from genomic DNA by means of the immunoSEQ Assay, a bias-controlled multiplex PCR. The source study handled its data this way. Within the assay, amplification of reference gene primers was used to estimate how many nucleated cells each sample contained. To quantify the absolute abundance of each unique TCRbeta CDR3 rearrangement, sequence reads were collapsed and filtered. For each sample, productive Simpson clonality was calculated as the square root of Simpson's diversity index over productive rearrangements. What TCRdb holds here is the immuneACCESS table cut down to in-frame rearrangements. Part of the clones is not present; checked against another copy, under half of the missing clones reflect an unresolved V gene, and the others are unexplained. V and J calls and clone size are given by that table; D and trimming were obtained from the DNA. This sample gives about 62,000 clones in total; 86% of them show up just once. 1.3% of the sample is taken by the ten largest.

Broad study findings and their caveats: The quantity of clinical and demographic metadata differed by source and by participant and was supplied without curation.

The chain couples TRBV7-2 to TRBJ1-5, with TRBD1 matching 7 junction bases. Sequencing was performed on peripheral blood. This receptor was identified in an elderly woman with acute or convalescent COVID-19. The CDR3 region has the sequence CASSLEGASNQPQHF. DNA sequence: TGTGCCAGCAGCTTAGAGGGGGCTAGCAATCAGCCCCAGCATTTT. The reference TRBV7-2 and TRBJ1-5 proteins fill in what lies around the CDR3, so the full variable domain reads GAGVSQSPSNKVTEKGKDVELRCDPISGHTALYWYRQSLGQGLEFLIYFQGNSAPDKSGLPSDRFSAERTGGSVSTLTIQRTQQEDSAVYLCASSLEGASNQPQHFGDGTRLSIL.